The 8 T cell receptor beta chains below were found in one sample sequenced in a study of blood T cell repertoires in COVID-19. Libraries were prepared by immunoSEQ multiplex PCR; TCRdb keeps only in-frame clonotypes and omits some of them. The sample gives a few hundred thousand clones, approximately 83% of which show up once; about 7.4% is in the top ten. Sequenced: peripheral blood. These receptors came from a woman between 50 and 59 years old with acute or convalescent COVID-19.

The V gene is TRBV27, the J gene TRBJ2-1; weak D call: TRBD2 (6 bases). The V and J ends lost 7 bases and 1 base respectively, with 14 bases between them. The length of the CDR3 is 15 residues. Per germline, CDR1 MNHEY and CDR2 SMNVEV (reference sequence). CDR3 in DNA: TGTGCCAGCATGGGGGGTGAAGGGTCCTACAATGAGCAGTTCTTC. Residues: CASMGGEGSYNEQFF.

Written as DNA, the CDR3 is TGTGCCAGCAATCCGTCCCGGAGGACTGAAGCTTTCTTT. Amino acid sequence: CASNPSRRTEAFF. The chain combines TRBV6-5 with TRBJ1-1; D unresolved. Germline V lookup: CDR1 MNHEY, CDR2 SVGAGI. Deletions cut 7 bases from V and 5 bases from J, with 14 bases between. The CDR3 runs 13 residues.

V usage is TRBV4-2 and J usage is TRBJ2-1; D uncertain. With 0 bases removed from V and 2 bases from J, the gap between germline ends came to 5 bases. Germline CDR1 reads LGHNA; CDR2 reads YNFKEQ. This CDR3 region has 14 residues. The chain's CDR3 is CASSQDTPYNEQFF. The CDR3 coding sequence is TGTGCCAGCAGCCAAGATACTCCCTACAATGAGCAGTTCTTC.

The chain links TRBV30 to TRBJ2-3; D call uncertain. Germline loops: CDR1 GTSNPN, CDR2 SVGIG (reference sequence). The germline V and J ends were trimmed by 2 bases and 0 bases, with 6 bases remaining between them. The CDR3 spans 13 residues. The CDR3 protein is CAWSITSTDTQYF. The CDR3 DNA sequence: TGTGCCTGGAGTATCACTAGCACAGATACGCAGTATTTT.

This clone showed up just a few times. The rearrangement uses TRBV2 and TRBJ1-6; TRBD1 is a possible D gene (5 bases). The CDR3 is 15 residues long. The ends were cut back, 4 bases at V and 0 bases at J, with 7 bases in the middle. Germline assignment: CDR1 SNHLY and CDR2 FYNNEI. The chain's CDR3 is CASSAGGSYNSPLHF. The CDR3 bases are TGTGCCAGCAGTGCCGGGGGCTCCTATAATTCACCCCTCCACTTT.

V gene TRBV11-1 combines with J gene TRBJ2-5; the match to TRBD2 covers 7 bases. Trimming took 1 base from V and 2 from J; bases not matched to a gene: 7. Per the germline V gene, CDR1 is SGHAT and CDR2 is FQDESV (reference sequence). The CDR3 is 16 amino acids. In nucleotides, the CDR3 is TGTGCCAGCAGCTTAGGCGTTGCGGGAGAGCAAGAGACCCAGTACTTC. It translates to CASSLGVAGEQETQYF.

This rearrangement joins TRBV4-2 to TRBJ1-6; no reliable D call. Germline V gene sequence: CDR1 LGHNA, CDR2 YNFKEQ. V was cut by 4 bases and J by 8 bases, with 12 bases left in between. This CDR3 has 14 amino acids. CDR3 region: CASSPGTGYSPLHF. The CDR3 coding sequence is TGTGCCAGCAGCCCCGGCACGGGGTATTCACCCCTCCACTTT.

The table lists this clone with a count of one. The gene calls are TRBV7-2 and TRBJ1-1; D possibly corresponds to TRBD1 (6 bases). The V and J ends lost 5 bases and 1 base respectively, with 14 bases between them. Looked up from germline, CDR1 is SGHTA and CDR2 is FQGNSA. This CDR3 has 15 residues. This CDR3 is CASSPNPGQNTEAFF. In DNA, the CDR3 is TGTGCCAGCAGCCCAAACCCGGGACAGAACACTGAAGCTTTCTTT.